The 13 T cell receptor beta chains presented below share a single source sample, sequenced in a study of T cell changes during pregnancy in multiple sclerosis. The protocol was immunoSEQ multiplex PCR, while the TCRdb copy is restricted to in-frame clones and leaves out a portion. Here the sample spans roughly 36,000 clones, approximately 90% being singletons. The sample was peripheral blood, taken in the second trimester of pregnancy. These TCRs come from a female donor in good health, enrolled as a control in a pregnancy study.

CDR3 sequence: CASSDRGVLSYEQYF. CDR3 coding DNA: TGTGCCAGCAGTGACAGGGGGGTGCTCTCCTACGAGCAGTACTTC. The chain joins TRBV27 to TRBJ2-5; TRBD1 agrees at 9 bases. The DNA end favors TRBJ2-7, so the J call may be wrong. CDR3 length: 15 amino acids. Germline V CDR1 and CDR2: MNHEY, SMNVEV (reference sequence).

V is TRBV18 and J is TRBJ2-3; the D gene is possibly TRBD2 (7 bases). This CDR3 region has 15 residues. V was cut by 3 bases and J by 3 bases, with 13 bases left in between. Germline lookup yields CDR1 KGHSH and CDR2 LQKENI. In nucleotides, the CDR3 is TGTGCCAGCTCACCCTTAGGGGGGGCTACAGATACGCAGTATTTT. Amino acid sequence: CASSPLGGATDTQYF.

The CDR3 here is CASSYSHEQFF. The CDR3 bases are TGTGCCAGCAGTTACTCACACGAGCAGTTCTTC. The rearrangement links TRBV6-6 to TRBJ2-1; the D is unclear. V was trimmed by 0 bases and J by 10 bases, leaving 4 bases between them. Germline loops: CDR1 MNHNY, CDR2 SVGAGI (reference sequence). This CDR3 contains 11 residues.

The rearrangement joins TRBV6-5 to TRBJ1-5; D is uncertain. The V gene's germline CDR1 is MNHEY and CDR2 SVGAGI. CDR3 length: 13 residues. The V gene lost 4 bases and the J gene lost 2 bases, with 6 bases spanning the gap. CDR3 residues: CASSSSGNQPQHF. CDR3 coding DNA: TGTGCCAGCAGTTCCTCCGGCAATCAGCCCCAGCATTTT.

V gene TRBV11-2 combines with J gene TRBJ1-4, with D possibly matching TRBD1 (6 bases). Germline CDR1 is SGHAT and CDR2 is FQNNGV. The CDR3 sequence is 14 residues long. The ends were cut back, 5 bases at V and 5 bases at J, with 12 bases in the middle. CDR3 sequence reads: CASSRTGTNEKLFF. The CDR3 coding sequence is TGTGCCAGCAGCCGTACAGGGACAAATGAAAAACTGTTTTTT.

This rearrangement joins TRBV4-3 to TRBJ2-2, with a possible D match to TRBD2 (6 bases). The germline gives CDR1 LGHNA, CDR2 YSLEER. Deletions cut 0 bases from V and 10 bases from J, with 12 bases between. The CDR3 spans 14 residues. CDR3 amino acids: CASSQDPAGKELFF. CDR3 DNA: TGCGCCAGCAGCCAAGATCCGGCGGGGAAGGAGCTGTTTTTT.

The chain employs TRBV2 and TRBJ2-2, with 9 bases fitting TRBD1. The ends lost 7 bases at V and 7 bases at J; junction bases unmatched: 10. The CDR3 is 15 amino acids. Germline V gene data show CDR1 as SNHLY and CDR2 as FYNNEI. The CDR3: CASISNRGQVGELFF. The DNA for the CDR3 is TGTGCCAGCATATCGAACAGGGGGCAGGTCGGGGAGCTGTTTTTT.

V and J are TRBV18 and TRBJ1-2; weak D call: TRBD1 (5 bases). V was clipped by 4 bases and J by 2 bases, with 11 bases between them. Germline loops: CDR1 KGHSH, CDR2 LQKENI. The CDR3 is 14 residues long. CDR3 nucleotides: TGTGCCAGCTCACGAGGAGGGGCGAACTATGGCTACACCTTC. Protein product: CASSRGGANYGYTF.

The V call is TRBV7-2, the J call TRBJ2-7; D may be TRBD1 (7 bases). Looked up from germline, CDR1 is SGHTA and CDR2 is FQGNSA. V was pared by 3 bases and J by 0 bases, with 12 bases between. CDR3 length equals 15 residues. The CDR3 here is CASSFYRGGSYEQYF. For the CDR3, the DNA is TGTGCCAGCAGCTTTTACAGGGGAGGCTCCTACGAGCAGTACTTC.

The chain is built from TRBV7-2 and TRBJ2-3; 12 bases line up with TRBD2. The junction had 20 bases not matched to a gene; V was cut back by 5 bases and J by 14 bases. CDR1 is SGHTA, CDR2 FQGNSA, per germline. CDR3 size: 17 residues. The CDR3 region has the DNA TGTGCCAGCAGCCCGTCAAGTGGTCTAGCGGGAGGGCCTCCACCGTATTTT. Translating it yields CASSPSSGLAGGPPPYF. Full variable domain (outside the CDR3, taken from reference TRBV7-2 and TRBJ2-3): GAGVSQSPSNKVTEKGKDVELRCDPISGHTALYWYRQSLGQGLEFLIYFQGNSAPDKSGLPSDRFSAERTGGSVSTLTIQRTQQEDSAVYLCASSPSSGLAGGPPPYFGPGTRLTVL.

This chain uses TRBV7-9 with TRBJ1-1, with a possible D match to TRBD1 (6 bases). Trimming stripped 3 bases from V and 0 bases from J, with 11 bases between. There are 15 residues in the CDR3. Germline CDR1 SEHNR, CDR2 FQNEAQ (reference sequence). The CDR3 here is CASSFMTGMNTEAFF. The CDR3 DNA follows: TGTGCCAGCAGCTTCATGACAGGAATGAACACTGAAGCTTTCTTT.

The J gene is TRBJ2-5, the V gene TRBV6-1; 10 nucleotides agree with TRBD2. The CDR3 has 17 amino acids. The germline gives CDR1 MNHNS, CDR2 SASEGT. V was clipped by 1 base and J by 2 bases; unmatched bases: 7. CDR3 coding DNA: TGTGCCAGCAGTGAAGGGGTCCAGCGGGGGGGACAAGAGACCCAGTACTTC. This encodes CASSEGVQRGGQETQYF.

This rearrangement joins TRBV29-1 to TRBJ2-2; TRBD1 is a possible D gene (6 bases). CDR1 is SQVTM and CDR2 is ANQGSEA in the germline V gene. The CDR3 extends over 13 amino acids. Trimming took 6 bases from V and 2 from J, leaving 10 bases between them. CDR3 sequence: CSVVGHNTGELFF. For the CDR3, the DNA is TGCAGCGTAGTGGGACATAACACCGGGGAGCTGTTTTTT.